This TCR beta chain was sequenced in a study of blood T cell repertoires in COVID-19. The wider study: Samples came from the United States, Italy and Spain, spanning acute and convalescent COVID-19. In each case, the material was cDNA or gDNA derived from T cells, B-cell-depleted T cells, or PBMCs.

This clone was counted only a few times. From germline, CDR1 is LGHNA and CDR2 YNFKEQ. The V segment lost 0 bases and the J segment 0 bases; nucleotides outside the gene matches: 5. The CDR3 contains 16 residues. As processed by the authors: It was from reference gene primer amplification that nucleated cell counts were estimated. This table comes from immunoSEQ multiplex PCR, and its TCRdb copy is limited to in-frame clones, with some not included. V, J and clone size reflect that table, while D and trimming were determined from the DNA. The data contain roughly 230,000 clones, roughly four fifths of them singletons.

The V gene is TRBV4-2, the J gene TRBJ2-7, with 7 bases that match TRBD2. The source material was peripheral blood. The receptor was derived from a man aged 45-60 years with active or convalescent COVID-19. Written as DNA, the CDR3 is TGTGCCAGCAGCCAAGAACGGCGGGGGAGCTCCTACGAGCAGTACTTC. Protein product: CASSQERRGSSYEQYF.